This T cell receptor (beta chain) was captured in a study of CD8 T cells in ankylosing spondylitis. Overall study findings and caveats: Reportedly, disease-linked clones are significantly enriched in ankylosing spondylitis patients' matched synovial fluid. Disease-linked clones bore a CD8+ phenotype and were relatively rare in peripheral blood. Among TCR beta sequences, a motif of eight highly homologous variants appeared characteristic of ankylosing spondylitis blood.

Library preparation for TCR beta used quantitative 5'-RACE with molecular barcodes. MiXCR was run by TCRdb on the 5' RACE reads, yielding one entry per CDR3 protein. The table includes over 450,000 distinct CDR3 sequences, 12% detected once. CDR1 and CDR2 (germline): LGHDT, YNNKEL (reference sequence). The CDR3 sequence is 12 residues long. Details on this clonotype: The antigen is not known. At one boundary the junction diverges from the germline segment, which might be a read error.

The sequenced sample was blood, either unsorted or a sorted T cell fraction (not recorded which). This clonotype was sampled from a male donor with ankylosing spondylitis. The genes are TRBV3-1 and TRBJ2-3; TRBD2 matches at 16 bases. The CDR3 region has the DNA TGTGCCAGCAGCTGGGGACTAGCGGGAGGGACCTTT. Protein product: CASSWGLAGGTF.